This T cell receptor beta chain was documented in a study of T-cell reconstitution after alpha-beta-depleted transplantation in children. Study results and limitations: Alpha-beta T cells about two months after transplant reportedly derived from several hundred expanded graft clones. It was newly produced T cells that mostly accounted for T-cell counts and diversity one year after transplant.

Using unique molecular identifiers, the investigators prepared the TCRbeta library. From the PCR reads, TCRdb called clonotypes with MiXCR, one entry per CDR3 protein. The repertoire includes about 980,000 distinct CDR3 sequences, about 29% of them detected once, and roughly 30% sits in the top ten. This clonotype was counted a few times. Its target is not known. Trimming removed 1 base from V and 15 bases from J, with 19 bases in between. This CDR3 region has 14 residues. The chain combines TRBV12-3 or TRBV12-4 with TRBJ2-1; D may be TRBD2 (7 bases). The sequence came from a boy under three years old who had a stem cell transplant for SCID, so the T cells may come from the graft donor. The material sequenced was PBMCs, mostly from graft donor cells, taken 360 days after TCRalphabeta/CD19-depleted stem cell transplant. CDR3 nucleotide sequence: TGTGCCAGCAGTTTAGGGTTTGGAGGGGGAGGGGGGTTCTTC. Its protein is CASSLGFGGGGGFF.